Listed below are T cell receptor beta chains from one sample, sequenced in a study of blood T cell repertoires in COVID-19. Repertoires were generated with immunoSEQ multiplex PCR, while TCRdb's copy carries only in-frame clones and drops some. The sample yields 100,000 to 120,000 clones, more than 75% seen once. The sample consisted of peripheral blood. The receptors stem from a woman aged 45-59 years with acute or convalescent COVID-19. Both conserved end residues are part of each CDR3. D genes are given only for firm matches. Only some rows state a clone size, as once, few, many or a class for expanded clones.

v_call	clone_size	j_call	d_call	cdr3_nt	cdr3_aa
TRBV20-1	NA	TRBJ2-1	TRBD2	TGCAGTGCCAGTTGGGTAGCGGGAGATGTCAATGAGCAGTTCTTC	CSASWVAGDVNEQFF
TRBV29-1	NA	TRBJ2-5	NA	TGCAGCGCTGAGACAGCTAGGGAGACCCAGTACTTC	CSAETARETQYF
TRBV7-2	NA	TRBJ2-7	TRBD2	TGTGCCAGCAGCTTAGGGGCTAGCGGCACCTACGAGCAGTACTTC	CASSLGASGTYEQYF
TRBV24-1	once	TRBJ2-5	NA	TGTGCCACCAGTGAGGGTAGGGGGGGCGAAGAGACCCAGTACTTC	CATSEGRGGEETQYF
TRBV2	once	TRBJ2-7	NA	TGTGCCAGCAGTGAAAGCAGGAGGGCAACCTACGAGCAGTACTTC	CASSESRRATYEQYF
TRBV7-2	NA	TRBJ2-1	TRBD2	TGTGCCAGCAGCCCGACTAGCGGGAGAGTTTACGGTGAGCAGTTCTTC	CASSPTSGRVYGEQFF
TRBV7-9	NA	TRBJ1-1	TRBD1	TGTGCCAGCAGCTTACAGGGGGCGCGGGACACTGAAGCTTTCTTT	CASSLQGARDTEAFF
TRBV6-5	NA	TRBJ2-7	NA	TGTGCCAGCAGACAGGGGGGGTCCTACGAGCAGTACTTC	CASRQGGSYEQYF
TRBV28	NA	TRBJ1-5	NA	TGTGCCAGCGTACCCATCTCAGGCCCAAGCAATCAGCCCCAGCATTTT	CASVPISGPSNQPQHF
TRBV7-2	NA	TRBJ2-7	TRBD2	TGTGCCAGTGCCTCCGGACTAGCGGGAGCCTACGAGCAGTACTTC	CASASGLAGAYEQYF
TRBV7-2	NA	TRBJ2-5	TRBD1	TGTGCCAGCAGCCGGGGACAGGGAGAGACCCAGTACTTC	CASSRGQGETQYF
TRBV28	NA	TRBJ2-1	TRBD1	TGTGCCAGCAGTTTGACAGGGGTCTACAATGAGCAGTTCTTC	CASSLTGVYNEQFF
TRBV28	NA	TRBJ2-2	TRBD1	TGTGCCGGTAGACAGGGGAACACCGGGGAGCTGTTTTTT	CAGRQGNTGELFF
TRBV14	NA	TRBJ1-1	TRBD1	TGTGCCAGCAGCCCCCCGGGACAGCTTTGGACTGAAGCTTTCTTT	CASSPPGQLWTEAFF
TRBV7-2	NA	TRBJ2-7	TRBD1	TGTGCCAGCAGCCCCGGGACAGCCCGGTTCGAGCAGTACTTC	CASSPGTARFEQYF
TRBV29-1	NA	TRBJ2-1	TRBD2	TGCAGCGTTGTCCCCGGGACTACAGGAAATGAGCAGTTCTTC	CSVVPGTTGNEQFF
TRBV4-1	NA	TRBJ2-1	TRBD1	TGCGCCAGCACTATGACAGGGGTGATGGACAATGAGCAGTTCTTC	CASTMTGVMDNEQFF
TRBV3-1/TRBV3-2	NA	TRBJ2-7	NA	TGTGCCAGCAGCCAAGACCAATTTAGTATCTCCTACGAGCAGTACTTC	CASSQDQFSISYEQYF
TRBV14	NA	TRBJ2-3	NA	TGTGCCAGCAGCCAAGGGGAGAATGTACGGACGCAGTATTTT	CASSQGENVRTQYF
TRBV7-9	once	TRBJ2-2	TRBD2	TGTGCCAGCAGCCCGCGACTAGCGGGAGGGCCTGGCACCGGGGAGCTGTTTTTT	CASSPRLAGGPGTGELFF
TRBV12-3/TRBV12-4	NA	TRBJ2-3	NA	TGTGCCAGCAGTCCCGGGACAGATACGCAGTATTTT	CASSPGTDTQYF
TRBV2	NA	TRBJ1-2	TRBD1	TGTGCCAGCAGGGGACAGGAATTGTATGGCTACACCTTC	CASRGQELYGYTF
TRBV10-2	NA	TRBJ1-6	NA	TGCGCCAGCAGAATAGACCGGGTGTCACCCCTCCACTTT	CASRIDRVSPLHF
TRBV25-1	once	TRBJ1-6	TRBD1	TGTGCCAGCAGTGCCGTGGACAGGGAGTGGAATTCACCCCTCCACTTT	CASSAVDREWNSPLHF
TRBV15	NA	TRBJ2-7	NA	TGTGCCACCAGCAGAGATCAACTAAACGAGCAGTACTTC	CATSRDQLNEQYF
TRBV3-1/TRBV3-2	NA	TRBJ1-1	NA	TGTGCCAGCAGCCATGAACAGCTGAACACTGAAGCTTTCTTT	CASSHEQLNTEAFF
TRBV5-1	many	TRBJ1-4	NA	TGCGCCAGCAGCTACCCGGGACTCGATGAAAAACTGTTTTTT	CASSYPGLDEKLFF
TRBV5-4	NA	TRBJ2-7	TRBD1	TGTGCCAGCAGCCACGACAGGGGGCACGAGCAGTACTTC	CASSHDRGHEQYF
TRBV5-6	NA	TRBJ1-2	TRBD1	TGTGCCAGCAGCTTGACAGGGGTTAACTATGGCTACACCTTC	CASSLTGVNYGYTF
TRBV4-1	NA	TRBJ2-6	TRBD1	TGCGCCAGCAGCCAAGAGACAGGGGGCATCTCGGGGGCCAACGTCCTGACTTTC	CASSQETGGISGANVLTF
TRBV3-1/TRBV3-2	NA	TRBJ2-5	NA	TGTGCCAGCAGCCAAGACTGGGCGAAAGAGACCCAGTACTTC	CASSQDWAKETQYF
TRBV18	NA	TRBJ1-6	TRBD1	TGTGCCAGCTCACCAGCGACAGGGGGCGCGGGCGATTCACCCCTCCACTTT	CASSPATGGAGDSPLHF
TRBV27	once	TRBJ2-1	TRBD2	TGTGCCAGCAGTTTATCGCTAGCGGGAGCCTACAATGAGCAGTTCTTC	CASSLSLAGAYNEQFF
TRBV19	few	TRBJ2-1	NA	TGTGCCAGTAGTCCAGGTCACTACAATGAGCAGTTCTTC	CASSPGHYNEQFF
TRBV7-9	once	TRBJ2-5	TRBD1	TGTGCCAGCAGACTGACAGGGGGCGGGGAGACCCAGTACTTC	CASRLTGGGETQYF
TRBV30	NA	TRBJ2-5	NA	TGTGCCTGTTACTCGAGAGAGACCCAGTACTTC	CACYSRETQYF
TRBV7-2	NA	TRBJ1-1	NA	TGTGCCAGCAGCTTACCGGGGAACACTGAAGCTTTCTTT	CASSLPGNTEAFF
TRBV19	NA	TRBJ2-1	TRBD2	TGTGCCAGTAGTATAGGCGGGAGGGCCGTGGATGAGCAGTTCTTC	CASSIGGRAVDEQFF
TRBV3-1/TRBV3-2	once	TRBJ1-5	NA	TGTGCCAGCAGCTTCCAGGGAAACAATCAGCCCCAGCATTTT	CASSFQGNNQPQHF
TRBV14	once	TRBJ2-5	TRBD1	TGTGCCAGCAGCCGGACAGGGGGGCTGGAGACCCAGTACTTC	CASSRTGGLETQYF
TRBV25-1	NA	TRBJ2-3	TRBD2	TGTGCCAGCAGTGAATACGGCGGGAGGACCACAGATACGCAGTATTTT	CASSEYGGRTTDTQYF
TRBV5-1	NA	TRBJ2-3	TRBD2	TGCGCCAGCAGCTCTCAAGCGGGAGCTAGCACAGATACGCAGTATTTT	CASSSQAGASTDTQYF
TRBV28	NA	TRBJ1-2	TRBD1	TGTGCCAGTCGGGGACAGGTCTATGGCTACACCTTC	CASRGQVYGYTF
TRBV27	NA	TRBJ2-1	TRBD2	TGTGCCAGCAGTTTAAGGGCTAGCGGGAGATTGAACAATGAGCAGTTCTTC	CASSLRASGRLNNEQFF
TRBV30	NA	TRBJ2-3	NA	TGTGCCTGGAGTGTAAGGCCTAGCTATGGAGATACGCAGTATTTT	CAWSVRPSYGDTQYF
TRBV24-1	NA	TRBJ2-4	NA	TGTGCCACCAGTGACGGGGGGCGAGACATTCAGTACTTC	CATSDGGRDIQYF
TRBV19	NA	TRBJ1-3	NA	TGTGCCAGTATGAAGAGCTCTGGAAACACCATATATTTT	CASMKSSGNTIYF